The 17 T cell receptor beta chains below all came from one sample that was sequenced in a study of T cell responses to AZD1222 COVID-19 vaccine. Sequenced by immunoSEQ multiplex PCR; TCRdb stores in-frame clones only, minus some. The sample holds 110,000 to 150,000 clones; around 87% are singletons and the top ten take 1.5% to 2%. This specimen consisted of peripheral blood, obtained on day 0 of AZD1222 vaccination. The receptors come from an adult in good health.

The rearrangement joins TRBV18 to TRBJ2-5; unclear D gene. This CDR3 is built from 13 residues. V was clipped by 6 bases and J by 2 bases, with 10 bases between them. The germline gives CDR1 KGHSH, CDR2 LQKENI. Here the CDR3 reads CASSTTRQETQYF. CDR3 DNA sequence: TGTGCCAGCTCTACCACCCGGCAAGAGACCCAGTACTTC.

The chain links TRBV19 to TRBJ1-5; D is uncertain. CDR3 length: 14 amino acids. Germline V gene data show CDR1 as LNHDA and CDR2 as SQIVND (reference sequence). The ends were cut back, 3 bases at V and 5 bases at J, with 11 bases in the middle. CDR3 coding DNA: TGTGCCAGTAGTATCCGGAGAGACTATCAGCCCCAGCATTTT. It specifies CASSIRRDYQPQHF. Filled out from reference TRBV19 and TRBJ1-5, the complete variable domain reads DGGITQSPKYLFRKEGQNVTLSCEQNLNHDAMYWYRQDPGQGLRLIYYSQIVNDFQKGDIAEGYSVSREKKESFPLTVTSAQKNPTAFYLCASSIRRDYQPQHFGDGTRLSIL.

The CDR3 region has the DNA TGTGCCAGCAGTTTAAACCCCCCAGGAGCCGGGGAGCTGTTTTTT. Translated, it gives CASSLNPPGAGELFF. The V and J genes are TRBV27 and TRBJ2-2; no clear D gene. Trimming left V 2 bases short and J 6 bases short, with 13 bases between. This CDR3 has 15 residues. Germline CDR1 and CDR2: MNHEY and SMNVEV (reference sequence).

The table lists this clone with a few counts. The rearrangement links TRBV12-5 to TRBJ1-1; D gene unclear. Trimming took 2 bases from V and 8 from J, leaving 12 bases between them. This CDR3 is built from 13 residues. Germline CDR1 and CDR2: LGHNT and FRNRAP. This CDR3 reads CASGLSGAPEAFF. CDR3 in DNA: TGTGCTAGTGGTTTGTCTGGCGCCCCGGAAGCTTTCTTT.

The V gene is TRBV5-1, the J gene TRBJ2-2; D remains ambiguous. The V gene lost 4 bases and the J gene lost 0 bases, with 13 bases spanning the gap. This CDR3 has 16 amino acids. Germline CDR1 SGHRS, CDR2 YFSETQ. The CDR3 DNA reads TGCGCCAGCAGCCAACTCGGACGGGCGAACACCGGGGAGCTGTTTTTT. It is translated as CASSQLGRANTGELFF.

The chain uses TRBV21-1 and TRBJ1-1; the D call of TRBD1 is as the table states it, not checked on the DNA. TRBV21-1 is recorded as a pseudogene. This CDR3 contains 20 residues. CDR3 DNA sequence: TGTGCCAGCAGCAAAAGACGCTGGGGGCAGACGCCCTCCAACAACACTGAAGCTTTCTTT. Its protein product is CASSKRRWGQTPSNNTEAFF.

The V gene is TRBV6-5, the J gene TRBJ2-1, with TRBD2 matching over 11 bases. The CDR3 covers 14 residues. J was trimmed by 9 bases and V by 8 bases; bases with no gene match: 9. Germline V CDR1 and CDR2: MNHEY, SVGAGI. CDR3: CASRELAGGSEQFF. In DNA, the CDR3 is TGTGCCAGCCGGGAGCTAGCGGGAGGTAGTGAGCAGTTCTTC.

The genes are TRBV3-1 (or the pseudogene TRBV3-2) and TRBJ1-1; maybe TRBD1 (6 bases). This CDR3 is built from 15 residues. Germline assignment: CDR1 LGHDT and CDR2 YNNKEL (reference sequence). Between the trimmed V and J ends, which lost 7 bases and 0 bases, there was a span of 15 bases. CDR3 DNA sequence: TGTGCCAGCACCTCCGAGGGGGGGATGAACACTGAAGCTTTCTTT. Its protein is CASTSEGGMNTEAFF.

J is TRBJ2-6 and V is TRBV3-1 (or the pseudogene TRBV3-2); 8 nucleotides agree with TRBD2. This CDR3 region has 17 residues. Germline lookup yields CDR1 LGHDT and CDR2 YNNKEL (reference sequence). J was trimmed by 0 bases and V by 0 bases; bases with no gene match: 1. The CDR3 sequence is CASSQDGTSSGANVLTF. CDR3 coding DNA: TGTGCCAGCAGCCAAGATGGGACTAGCTCTGGGGCCAACGTCCTGACTTTC.

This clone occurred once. CDR3: CAGGGTVGNTIYF. The CDR3 nucleotides read TGTGCCGGGGGGGGGACTGTTGGAAACACCATATATTTT. The chain is built from TRBV30 and TRBJ1-3, with D perhaps TRBD1 (5 bases). Between the trimmed V and J ends, which lost 8 bases and 3 bases, there was a span of 14 bases. CDR1 is GTSNPN and CDR2 is SVGIG in the germline V gene (reference sequence). This CDR3 has 13 residues.

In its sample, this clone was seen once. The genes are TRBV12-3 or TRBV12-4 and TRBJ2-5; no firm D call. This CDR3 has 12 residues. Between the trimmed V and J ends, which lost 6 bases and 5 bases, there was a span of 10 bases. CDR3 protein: CASSEALETQYF. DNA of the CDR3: TGTGCCAGCAGCGAAGCCCTCGAGACCCAGTACTTC.

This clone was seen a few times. This CDR3 reads CAWSVLAGGLSEQFF. CDR3 nucleotide sequence: TGTGCCTGGAGTGTGTTAGCGGGGGGGCTAAGTGAGCAGTTCTTC. The V call is TRBV30, the J call TRBJ2-1; TRBD2 matches 11 bases. The junction had 7 bases not matched to a gene; V was cut back by 0 bases and J by 9 bases. Germline V gene data show CDR1 as GTSNPN and CDR2 as SVGIG (reference sequence). This CDR3 comprises 15 residues.

The CDR3 protein is CASSLLAGVDFEQYF. The CDR3 DNA reads as TGCGCCAGCAGCTTGTTAGCGGGAGTTGACTTTGAGCAGTACTTC. The J gene is TRBJ2-7, the V gene TRBV5-1; 9 positions match TRBD2. V was clipped by 1 base and J by 7 bases; unmatched bases: 9. The CDR3 runs 15 residues. The germline gives CDR1 SGHRS, CDR2 YFSETQ.

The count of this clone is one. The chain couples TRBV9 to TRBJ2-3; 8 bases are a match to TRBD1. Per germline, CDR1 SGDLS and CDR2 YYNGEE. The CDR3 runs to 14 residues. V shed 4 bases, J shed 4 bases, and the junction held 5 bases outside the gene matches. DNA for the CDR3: TGTGCCAGCAGCATACGGACAGGGTCAGATACGCAGTATTTT. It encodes CASSIRTGSDTQYF. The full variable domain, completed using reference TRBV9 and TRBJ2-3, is DSGVTQTPKHLITATGQRVTLRCSPRSGDLSVYWYQQSLDQGLQFLIQYYNGEERAKGNILERFSAQQFPDLHSELNLSSLELGDSALYFCASSIRTGSDTQYFGPGTRLTVL.

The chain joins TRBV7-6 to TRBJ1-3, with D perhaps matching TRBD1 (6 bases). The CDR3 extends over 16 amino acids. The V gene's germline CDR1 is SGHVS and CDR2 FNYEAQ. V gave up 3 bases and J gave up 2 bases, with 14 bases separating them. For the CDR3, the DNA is TGTGCCAGCAGCTTTGGGTATCAGGGGACTGGAAACACCATATATTTT. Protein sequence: CASSFGYQGTGNTIYF.

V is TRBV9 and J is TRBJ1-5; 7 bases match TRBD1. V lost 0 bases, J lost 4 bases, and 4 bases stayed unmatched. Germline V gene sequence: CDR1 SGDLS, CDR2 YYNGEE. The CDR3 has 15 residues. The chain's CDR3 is CASSVGGGANQPQHF. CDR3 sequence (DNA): TGTGCCAGCAGCGTAGGAGGGGGCGCAAATCAGCCCCAGCATTTT.

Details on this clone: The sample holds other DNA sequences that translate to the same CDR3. The CDR3 coding sequence is TGTGCCTGGACCAGACAGGGGCCCTACGAGCAGTACTTC. It specifies CAWTRQGPYEQYF. The chain uses TRBV30 and TRBJ2-7; 8 nucleotides agree with TRBD1. Germline CDR1 and CDR2: GTSNPN and SVGIG (reference sequence). V was pared by 4 bases and J by 2 bases, with 4 bases of the junction left unmatched. This CDR3 contains 13 residues.